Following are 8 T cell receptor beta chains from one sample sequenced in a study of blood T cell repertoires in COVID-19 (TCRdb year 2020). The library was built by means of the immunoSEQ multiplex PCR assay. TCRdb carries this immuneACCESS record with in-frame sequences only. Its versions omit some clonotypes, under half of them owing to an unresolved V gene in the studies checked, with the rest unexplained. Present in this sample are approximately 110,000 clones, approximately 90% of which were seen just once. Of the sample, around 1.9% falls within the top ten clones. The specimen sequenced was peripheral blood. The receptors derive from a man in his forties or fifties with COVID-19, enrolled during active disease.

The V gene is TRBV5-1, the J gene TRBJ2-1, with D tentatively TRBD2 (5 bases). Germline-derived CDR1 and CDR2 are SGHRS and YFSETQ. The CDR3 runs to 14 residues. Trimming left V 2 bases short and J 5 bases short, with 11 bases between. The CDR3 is CASSFGDSHNEQFF. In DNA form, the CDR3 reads TGCGCCAGCAGCTTCGGGGATTCTCACAATGAGCAGTTCTTC. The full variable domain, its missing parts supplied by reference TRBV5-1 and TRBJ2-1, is KAGVTQTPRYLIKTRGQQVTLSCSPISGHRSVSWYQQTPGQGLQFLFEYFSETQRNKGNFPGRFSGRQFSNSRSEMNVSTLELGDSALYLCASSFGDSHNEQFFGPGTRLTVL.

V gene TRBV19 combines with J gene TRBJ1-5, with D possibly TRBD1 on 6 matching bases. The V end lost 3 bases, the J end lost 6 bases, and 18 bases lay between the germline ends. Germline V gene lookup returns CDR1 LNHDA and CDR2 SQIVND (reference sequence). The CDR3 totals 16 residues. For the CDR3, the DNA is TGTGCCAGTAGTATTGCCCGCCGACAGGAGGTTCAGCCCCAGCATTTT. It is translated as CASSIARRQEVQPQHF.

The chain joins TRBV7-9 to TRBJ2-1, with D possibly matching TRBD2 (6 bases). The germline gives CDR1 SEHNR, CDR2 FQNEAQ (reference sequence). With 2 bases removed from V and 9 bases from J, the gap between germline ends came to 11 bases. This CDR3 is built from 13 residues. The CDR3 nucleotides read TGTGCCAGCAGCTTATATGGGGGGAGTGAGCAGTTCTTC. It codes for CASSLYGGSEQFF.

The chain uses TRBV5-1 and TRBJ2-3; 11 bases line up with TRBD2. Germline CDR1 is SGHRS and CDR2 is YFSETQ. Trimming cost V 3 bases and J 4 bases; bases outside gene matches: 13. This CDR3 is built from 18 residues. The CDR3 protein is CASSSGVSSGRWADTQYF. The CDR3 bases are TGCGCCAGCAGCTCCGGAGTGTCTAGCGGGAGGTGGGCAGATACGCAGTATTTT.

CDR3 nucleotide sequence: TGTGCCAGCAGCTTCATTTTGGACGCGGGAATGTATGGCTACACCTTC. Translating gives CASSFILDAGMYGYTF. J is TRBJ1-2 and V is TRBV5-5, with D unclear. The CDR3 covers 16 residues. CDR1 is SGHKS, CDR2 YYEKEE, per germline (reference sequence). V was trimmed by 2 bases and J by 5 bases, leaving 19 bases between them.

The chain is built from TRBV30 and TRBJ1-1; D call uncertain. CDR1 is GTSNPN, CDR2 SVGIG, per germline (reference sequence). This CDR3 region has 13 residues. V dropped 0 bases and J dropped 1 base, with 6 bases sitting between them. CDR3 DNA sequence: TGTGCCTGGAGTGTATCTTCGAACACTGAAGCTTTCTTT. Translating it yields CAWSVSSNTEAFF.

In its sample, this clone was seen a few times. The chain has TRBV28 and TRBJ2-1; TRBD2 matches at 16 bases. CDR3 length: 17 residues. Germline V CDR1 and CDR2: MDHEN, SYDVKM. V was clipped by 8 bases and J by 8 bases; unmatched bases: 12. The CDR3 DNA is TGTGCCAGCTTTCACAACCCGGGACTAGCGGGAGGGTATGAGCAGTTCTTC. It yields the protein CASFHNPGLAGGYEQFF.

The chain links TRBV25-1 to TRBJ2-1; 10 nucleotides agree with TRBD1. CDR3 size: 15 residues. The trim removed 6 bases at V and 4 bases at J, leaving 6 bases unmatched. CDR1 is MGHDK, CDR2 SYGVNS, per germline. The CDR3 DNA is TGTGCCAGCAGGCGGGGACAGGGGCCTTACAATGAGCAGTTCTTC. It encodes CASRRGQGPYNEQFF.